These 10 T cell receptor beta chains were sequenced from one sample in a study of blood T cell repertoires in COVID-19. The assay was immunoSEQ multiplex PCR, and TCRdb's table has in-frame clones only and misses some. The repertoire holds around 63,000 clones, with almost 90% as singletons. The sequenced sample consisted of peripheral blood. The receptors originated from a woman older than 75 with active COVID-19.

V is TRBV21-1 and J is TRBJ2-7; the table assigns TRBD2, which was not confirmed against the DNA. TRBV21-1 is a pseudogene segment. This CDR3 is built from 14 residues. CDR3: CASSPGGGQVEQYF. In DNA, the CDR3 is TGTGCCAGCAGCCCCGGGGGGGGGCAAGTCGAGCAGTACTTC.

The chain joins TRBV12-3 or TRBV12-4 to TRBJ2-3, with D uncertain. This CDR3 has 13 residues. The ends were cut back, 5 bases at V and 10 bases at J, with 16 bases in the middle. The CDR3 DNA reads as TGTGCCAGCAGTCCTGGCTACAGCTTACCGCAGTATTTT. Its protein product is CASSPGYSLPQYF.

The chain combines TRBV23-1 with TRBJ1-1, with D possibly matching TRBD1 (5 bases). TRBV23-1 falls under the ORF class, with uncertain function. The CDR3 sequence is 16 residues long. V lost 3 bases, J lost 2 bases, and 16 bases lay in between. The CDR3 region has the DNA TGCGCCAGCAGTCACCTTATCGTTCAGGGAAACACTGAAGCTTTCTTT. It specifies CASSHLIVQGNTEAFF.

The J gene is TRBJ1-1, the V gene TRBV19; 7 bases map to TRBD1. With 4 bases clipped from V and 2 bases from J, the junction kept 4 bases outside the gene matches. Germline V gene data show CDR1 as LNHDA and CDR2 as SQIVND (reference sequence). The CDR3 runs 14 residues. CDR3 residues: CASSRGQRNTEAFF. CDR3 DNA: TGTGCCAGTAGTAGGGGACAGCGAAACACTGAAGCTTTCTTT.

The genes are TRBV6-5 and TRBJ2-5, with 7 bases aligning to TRBD1. The CDR3 covers 15 residues. J was trimmed by 7 bases and V by 7 bases; bases with no gene match: 15. Germline V gene data show CDR1 as MNHEY and CDR2 as SVGAGI. CDR3 sequence reads: CASTTSSQGSATQYF. CDR3 DNA sequence: TGTGCCAGCACCACAAGCTCACAGGGGTCCGCGACCCAGTACTTC.

This clone appeared once. The chain links TRBV5-1 to TRBJ2-3, with 12 nucleotides matching TRBD2. V shed 4 bases and J 4 bases; nucleotides not matched to a gene: 4. There are 15 residues in the CDR3. Germline values: CDR1 SGHRS, CDR2 YFSETQ. CDR3 sequence (DNA): TGCGCCAGCAGCCCTCGGACTAGCGGGGCAGATACGCAGTATTTT. Translation: CASSPRTSGADTQYF.

The V and J genes are TRBV7-2 and TRBJ1-3; D is ambiguous. Between the trimmed V and J ends, which lost 5 bases and 0 bases, there was a span of 17 bases. The CDR3 runs 17 residues. Germline-derived CDR1 and CDR2 are SGHTA and FQGNSA. CDR3 sequence reads: CASSTFPRGHSGNTIYF. In DNA, the CDR3 is TGTGCCAGCAGCACCTTCCCCCGAGGGCACTCTGGAAACACCATATATTTT.

The chain combines TRBV5-5 with TRBJ1-1; D may be TRBD1 (6 bases). Trimming stripped 4 bases from V and 0 bases from J, with 10 bases between. Germline assignment: CDR1 SGHKS and CDR2 YYEKEE (reference sequence). This CDR3 has 14 amino acids. DNA for the CDR3: TGTGCCAGCAGCCCGGACAGATTGAACACTGAAGCTTTCTTT. Translating gives CASSPDRLNTEAFF.

This chain joins TRBV28 and TRBJ2-7; D possibly corresponds to TRBD2 (5 bases). This CDR3 spans 13 amino acids. Germline CDR1 MDHEN, CDR2 SYDVKM. Trimming stripped 4 bases from V and 5 bases from J, with 12 bases between. In nucleotides, the CDR3 is TGTGCCAGCAGTTATGGGCAGAGGGACGAGCAGTACTTC. This gives the protein CASSYGQRDEQYF.

In this sample, this clone turned up once. The J gene is TRBJ2-5, the V gene TRBV6-5; 8 positions agree with TRBD2. Trimming cost V 6 bases and J 3 bases; bases outside gene matches: 6. The CDR3 runs to 14 residues. In germline, CDR1 is MNHEY, CDR2 SVGAGI. The CDR3: CASSIAGTEETQYF. The CDR3, as DNA: TGTGCCAGCAGCATAGCGGGGACCGAAGAGACCCAGTACTTC.